This T cell receptor beta chain stems from a study of T cell changes during pregnancy in multiple sclerosis. The repertoire was sequenced with immunoSEQ multiplex PCR; TCRdb's copy has only in-frame clones and lacks some. The sample shows 20,000 to 25,000 clones, 86% of them seen only once. The material sequenced was CD4+ T cells from peripheral blood mononuclear cells, taken in the first trimester of pregnancy. This clonotype was obtained from a female donor in good health, enrolled as a control in a pregnancy study.

DNA of the CDR3: TGTGCCAGCAGCCTTTTGGGTGCGGGGAGTGTCAATGAGCAGTTCTTC. It codes for CASSLLGAGSVNEQFF. The gene calls are TRBV11-2 and TRBJ2-1, with D perhaps TRBD2 (6 bases). The ends were cut back, 5 bases at V and 6 bases at J, with 20 bases in the middle. CDR1 and CDR2 from the germline V gene are SGHAT and FQNNGV. This CDR3 is built from 16 residues.